One sample yielded the 22 T cell receptor beta chains listed below, sequenced in a study of CD4 T cells in relation to SARS-CoV-2 and coronaviruses. These receptors' antigens are unknown. CD4+ T cells from unexposed donors were obtained before the COVID-19 pandemic (2011-2018). The cells were cultured for 9 to 11 days before CD4+ T cells were isolated. Only in-frame clones appear in the TCRdb table, and some are missing; sequencing was by immunoSEQ multiplex PCR. In the table there are around 29,000 clones, over 60% of which are singletons. Sequenced: CD4+ T cells from PBMCs, cultured in vitro. These receptors all come from a human donor in good health.

V is TRBV18 and J is TRBJ2-1, with D possibly TRBD2 on 7 matching bases. CDR1 is KGHSH and CDR2 is LQKENI in the germline V gene. This CDR3 has 17 residues. Trimming stripped 3 bases from V and 5 bases from J, with 20 bases between. CDR3 protein: CASSPRWGGGVNNEQFF. CDR3 sequence (DNA): TGTGCCAGCTCACCCCGATGGGGGGGCGGCGTCAACAATGAGCAGTTCTTC.

The chain links TRBV5-1 to TRBJ2-3, with 8 positions matching TRBD1. The CDR3 has 15 residues. From germline, CDR1 is SGHRS and CDR2 YFSETQ. The J segment lost 6 bases and the V segment lost 4 bases, leaving 10 bases of the junction unmatched. CDR3 in DNA: TGCGCCAGCAGCCCCGGGGGCAGGGGGCTTGATACGCAGTATTTT. This sequence encodes CASSPGGRGLDTQYF. The entire variable domain, with the rest obtained from reference TRBV5-1 and TRBJ2-3, is as follows: KAGVTQTPRYLIKTRGQQVTLSCSPISGHRSVSWYQQTPGQGLQFLFEYFSETQRNKGNFPGRFSGRQFSNSRSEMNVSTLELGDSALYLCASSPGGRGLDTQYFGPGTRLTVL.

This chain uses TRBV6-2 or TRBV6-3 with TRBJ2-3; D is undetermined. This CDR3 has 17 amino acids. Germline V lookup: CDR1 MNHEY, CDR2 SVGEGT. V was clipped by 0 bases and J by 0 bases, with 13 bases between them. The CDR3 nucleotides read TGTGCCAGCAGTTACTCGAATGGGCTCTCTAGCACAGATACGCAGTATTTT. This gives the protein CASSYSNGLSSTDTQYF.

The chain carries TRBV30 and TRBJ1-4; tentatively, D is TRBD1 (6 bases). V lost 0 bases, J lost 8 bases, and 16 bases lay in between. This CDR3 region has 15 residues. Germline CDR1 GTSNPN, CDR2 SVGIG (reference sequence). CDR3 residues: CAWSVPRGDNEKLFF. CDR3 coding DNA: TGTGCCTGGAGTGTACCCAGGGGAGATAACGAAAAACTGTTTTTT.

The rearrangement links TRBV19 to TRBJ1-1; 9 bases agree with TRBD1. Trimming cost V 9 bases and J 4 bases; bases outside gene matches: 15. The germline V gene has CDR1 LNHDA and CDR2 SQIVND (reference sequence). The length of the CDR3 is 16 residues. CDR3 in amino acids: CASVPTGTGIFTEAFF. CDR3 sequence (DNA): TGTGCCAGCGTCCCGACCGGGACAGGGATATTCACTGAAGCTTTCTTT.

In its sample, this clone was seen a few times. The chain combines TRBV2 with TRBJ2-1; 10 bases fit TRBD2. Germline CDR1 is SNHLY and CDR2 is FYNNEI. J lost 3 bases, V lost 4 bases, and 0 bases had no gene match. This CDR3 comprises 14 residues. CDR3 protein: CASSGLAGYNEQFF. The CDR3 nucleotides read TGTGCCAGCAGTGGACTAGCGGGCTACAATGAGCAGTTCTTC.

This rearrangement joins TRBV10-3 to TRBJ1-1; TRBD1 matches at 9 bases. Germline V CDR1 and CDR2: ENHRY, SYGVKD. The trim removed 6 bases at V and 6 bases at J, leaving 8 bases unmatched. The CDR3 is made up of 14 amino acids. The CDR3 bases are TGTGCCATCAGCCCCCGGGACAGGGACGCTGAAGCTTTCTTT. It translates to CAISPRDRDAEAFF.

This chain joins TRBV7-2 and TRBJ1-2; tentatively, D is TRBD1 (5 bases). This CDR3 spans 14 amino acids. V shed 3 bases and J shed 3 bases, with 11 bases lying between them. Germline V gives CDR1 SGHTA, CDR2 FQGNSA. The CDR3 loop is CASSFKARDYGYTF. The CDR3 bases are TGTGCCAGCAGCTTTAAAGCCAGGGACTATGGCTACACCTTC.

The CDR3 nucleotides read TGTGCCAGTAGTCCGACAGGGATGGACACCATATATTTT. Protein product: CASSPTGMDTIYF. The chain links TRBV19 to TRBJ1-3; TRBD1 matches at 7 bases. Germline-derived CDR1 and CDR2 are LNHDA and SQIVND (reference sequence). CDR3 length equals 13 residues. J lost 8 bases, V lost 5 bases, and 6 bases had no gene match.

The chain carries TRBV4-3 and TRBJ2-3; D possibly matches TRBD1 or TRBD2 (6 bases each). Germline V gene data show CDR1 as LGHNA and CDR2 as YSLEER. V was cut by 0 bases and J by 8 bases, with 12 bases left in between. CDR3 size: 14 residues. Here the CDR3 DNA reads TGCGCCAGCAGCCAAGATGTGGGGGGCCGTACGCAGTATTTT. Translating gives CASSQDVGGRTQYF.

This clone was seen a few times. V usage is TRBV10-1 and J usage is TRBJ2-7; 8 bases agree with TRBD1. The CDR3 length is 12 residues. Trimming cost V 6 bases and J 6 bases; bases outside gene matches: 4. The germline V gene encodes CDR1 WNHNN and CDR2 SYGVQD (reference sequence). This CDR3 is CASSPGGSEQYF. Written as DNA, the CDR3 is TGCGCCAGCAGCCCAGGGGGCTCCGAGCAGTACTTC.

This rearrangement joins TRBV3-1 (or the pseudogene TRBV3-2) to TRBJ2-7; no clear D gene. The CDR3 has 13 amino acids. The germline V gene has CDR1 LGHDT and CDR2 YNNKEL (reference sequence). V lost 2 bases, J lost 3 bases, and 8 bases lay in between. Written as DNA, the CDR3 is TGTGCCAGCAGCCAACACAACCTCTACGAGCAGTACTTC. Protein product: CASSQHNLYEQYF.

This clone has a handful of counts. The chain employs TRBV2 and TRBJ2-1; D is uncertain. The CDR3 is 12 residues long. CDR1 SNHLY and CDR2 FYNNEI come from the germline V gene. V dropped 7 bases and J dropped 1 base, with 5 bases sitting between them. This CDR3 reads CASTRSYNEQFF. The CDR3 bases are TGTGCCAGCACTAGGTCCTACAATGAGCAGTTCTTC.

This clone has a handful of counts. The chain's CDR3 is CASSPPGSLSAREQFF. The CDR3 nucleotides read TGCGCCAGCAGCCCCCCAGGCAGCCTTAGTGCCCGCGAGCAGTTCTTC. The J gene is TRBJ2-1, the V gene TRBV4-3; D is uncertain. Trimming stripped 4 bases from V and 10 bases from J, with 23 bases between. The CDR3 extends over 16 amino acids. CDR1 is LGHNA, CDR2 YSLEER, per germline.

The rearrangement joins TRBV5-5 to TRBJ1-3; 8 nucleotides agree with TRBD1. This CDR3 has 15 residues. J lost 5 bases, V lost 1 base, and 5 bases had no gene match. CDR1 is SGHKS, CDR2 YYEKEE, per germline (reference sequence). The CDR3 DNA reads TGTGCCAGCAGCTTGACGGGACAGGAGAGAAACACCATATATTTT. Translating gives CASSLTGQERNTIYF. Full variable domain (missing parts from reference TRBV5-5 and TRBJ1-3): DAGVTQSPTHLIKTRGQQVTLRCSPISGHKSVSWYQQVLGQGPQFIFQYYEKEERGRGNFPDRFSARQFPNYSSELNVNALLLGDSALYLCASSLTGQERNTIYFGEGSWLTVV.

The chain has TRBV23-1 and TRBJ1-1; TRBD1 matches at 8 bases. TRBV23-1 is filed as an ORF, its function uncertain. V lost 4 bases, J lost 6 bases, and 10 bases stayed unmatched. The CDR3 has 15 amino acids. The CDR3 here is CASSPKGQGGPEAFF. The CDR3 bases are TGCGCCAGCAGTCCTAAAGGACAGGGAGGGCCTGAAGCTTTCTTT.

This clone was picked up a small number of times. This chain uses TRBV5-1 with TRBJ1-3; D is uncertain. This CDR3 is 16 amino acids long. Per germline, CDR1 SGHRS and CDR2 YFSETQ. V was trimmed by 0 bases and J by 4 bases, leaving 14 bases between them. CDR3 DNA sequence: TGCGCCAGCAGCTTGGACACATCAGGCTCCGGAAACACCATATATTTT. Encoded protein: CASSLDTSGSGNTIYF.

This chain connects TRBV19 to TRBJ2-1; no clear D gene. V was clipped by 9 bases and J by 4 bases, with 7 bases between them. Germline CDR1 LNHDA, CDR2 SQIVND (reference sequence). CDR3 size: 11 residues. DNA of the CDR3: TGTGCCAGCTCCCTATACAATGAGCAGTTCTTC. Protein sequence: CASSLYNEQFF.

The chain couples TRBV2 to TRBJ2-3, with TRBD2 as a possible D gene (5 bases). V was shortened by 2 bases and J by 4 bases, with 10 bases between the two germline ends. Germline lookup yields CDR1 SNHLY and CDR2 FYNNEI. The CDR3 spans 14 residues. CDR3 coding DNA: TGTGCCAGCAGTGAATTCGAGGGCGCAGATACGCAGTATTTT. This sequence encodes CASSEFEGADTQYF.

This clone appeared a few times. The V call is TRBV5-1, the J call TRBJ1-6; unclear D gene. The V and J ends lost 4 bases and 9 bases respectively, with 11 bases between them. The CDR3 runs 13 residues. Germline values: CDR1 SGHRS, CDR2 YFSETQ. The CDR3 region is CASSIGDGSPLHF. The CDR3 DNA sequence: TGCGCCAGCAGCATCGGGGATGGTTCACCCCTCCACTTT.

CDR3: CASSRGPNYEQYF. The CDR3 DNA is TGTGCCAGCAGTCGGGGTCCCAACTACGAGCAGTACTTC. This chain uses TRBV6-5 with TRBJ2-7; TRBD2 might be the D (5 bases). CDR1 is MNHEY, CDR2 SVGAGI, per germline. V lost 5 bases to trimming and J lost 3 bases, with 11 bases between them. This CDR3 has 13 amino acids.

The chain couples TRBV18 to TRBJ1-1; D gene ambiguous. This CDR3 contains 13 residues. The germline CDR1 and CDR2 sequences are KGHSH and LQKENI. Trimming removed 6 bases from V and 0 bases from J, with 8 bases in between. The CDR3 loop is CASSGGMNTEAFF. The CDR3 DNA reads as TGTGCCAGCTCGGGTGGGATGAACACTGAAGCTTTCTTT.